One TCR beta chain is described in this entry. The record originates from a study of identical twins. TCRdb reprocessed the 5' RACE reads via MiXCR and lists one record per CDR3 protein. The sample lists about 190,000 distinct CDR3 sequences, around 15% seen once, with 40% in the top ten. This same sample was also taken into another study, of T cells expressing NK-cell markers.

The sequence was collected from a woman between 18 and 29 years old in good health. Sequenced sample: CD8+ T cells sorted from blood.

CDR3 sequence (DNA): TGTGCCAGCAGCAGGGAGAACACCGGGGAGCTGTTTTTT. Amino acid sequence: CASSRENTGELFF. The chain joins TRBV12-3 or TRBV12-4 to TRBJ2-2; TRBD1 is a possible D gene (5 bases). V lost 6 bases, J lost 1 base, and 6 bases lay in between. The CDR3 is made up of 13 amino acids.